This is a list of T cell receptor beta chains from one sample in a study of blood T cell repertoires in COVID-19. Assay used: immunoSEQ multiplex PCR; TCRdb lists only in-frame clones, some missing. The sample carries some 490,000 clones, around nine tenths recorded once. Material: PBMCs or T cells enriched from blood (not recorded which). These receptors all come from an older woman who had recovered from COVID-19. The CDR3 runs from the conserved cysteine through the conserved F or W. The D gene is left open where the match is weak. Expanded clones get a size class; other rows say once, few or many, or leave the size out.

D gene: NA; J gene: TRBJ1-2; V gene: TRBV9; clone size: NA; CDR3 protein: CASSTGRGSGGYTF; CDR3 DNA: TGTGCCAGCAGTACCGGGCGGGGTTCGGGCGGCTACACCTTC
D gene: TRBD2; J gene: TRBJ2-5; V gene: TRBV6-6; clone size: NA; CDR3 protein: CASSYSGTQETQYF; CDR3 DNA: TGTGCCAGCAGTTACAGCGGGACGCAAGAGACCCAGTACTTC
D gene: NA; J gene: TRBJ1-6; V gene: TRBV2; clone size: many; CDR3 protein: CASSTHLLSYNSPLHF; CDR3 DNA: TGTGCCAGCAGTACTCACTTACTCTCCTATAATTCACCCCTCCACTTT
D gene: NA; J gene: TRBJ1-2; V gene: TRBV6-5; clone size: NA; CDR3 protein: CASSYAGQPYGYTF; CDR3 DNA: TGTGCCAGCAGTTACGCTGGACAGCCTTATGGCTACACCTTC
D gene: TRBD1; J gene: TRBJ1-2; V gene: TRBV13; clone size: NA; CDR3 protein: CASSLGQGPNYGYTF; CDR3 DNA: TGTGCCAGCAGCTTGGGACAGGGGCCTAACTATGGCTACACCTTC
D gene: NA; J gene: TRBJ1-2; V gene: TRBV2; clone size: NA; CDR3 protein: CASRPWGDRYYGYTF; CDR3 DNA: TGTGCCAGCAGACCCTGGGGTGACAGGTACTATGGCTACACCTTC
D gene: NA; J gene: TRBJ1-3; V gene: TRBV20-1; clone size: few; CDR3 protein: CSASDIDRNTIYF; CDR3 DNA: TGCAGTGCTAGTGATATCGACAGAAACACCATATATTTT
D gene: NA; J gene: TRBJ2-2; V gene: TRBV6-5; clone size: once; CDR3 protein: CASSYERHLTGELFF; CDR3 DNA: TGTGCCAGCAGTTACGAGAGACATCTGACCGGGGAGCTGTTTTTT
D gene: TRBD1; J gene: TRBJ1-2; V gene: TRBV19; clone size: NA; CDR3 protein: CASSIDLDRAYGYTF; CDR3 DNA: TGTGCCAGTAGTATAGATTTGGACAGGGCCTATGGCTACACCTTC
D gene: NA; J gene: TRBJ1-5; V gene: TRBV21-1; clone size: NA; CDR3 protein: CASSKDYRRRGGSSNQPQHF; CDR3 DNA: TGTGCCAGCAGCAAAGATTATAGGCGCAGGGGTGGAAGTAGCAATCAGCCCCAGCATTTT
D gene: TRBD1; J gene: TRBJ2-2; V gene: TRBV29-1; clone size: once; CDR3 protein: CSGRTGATGELFF; CDR3 DNA: TGCAGCGGTAGGACAGGGGCCACCGGGGAGCTGTTTTTT
D gene: TRBD2; J gene: TRBJ2-1; V gene: TRBV5-1; clone size: NA; CDR3 protein: CASSSGTSGGPIYNEQFF; CDR3 DNA: TGCGCCAGCAGCTCTGGGACTAGCGGGGGGCCAATCTACAATGAGCAGTTCTTC
D gene: TRBD1; J gene: TRBJ2-2; V gene: TRBV7-6; clone size: NA; CDR3 protein: CASSLVTGQGSGELFF; CDR3 DNA: TGTGCCAGCAGCTTAGTTACCGGACAGGGGTCCGGGGAGCTGTTTTTT
D gene: NA; J gene: TRBJ1-2; V gene: TRBV12-5; clone size: NA; CDR3 protein: CASGLPTLPYYGYTF; CDR3 DNA: TGTGCTAGTGGTTTGCCCACCTTACCCTATTATGGCTACACCTTC
D gene: TRBD2; J gene: TRBJ2-3; V gene: TRBV7-9; clone size: NA; CDR3 protein: CASSLVLAGVGDTQYF; CDR3 DNA: TGTGCCAGCAGCTTAGTACTAGCGGGGGTCGGTGATACGCAGTATTTT
D gene: TRBD1; J gene: TRBJ1-2; V gene: TRBV10-3; clone size: NA; CDR3 protein: CAISEGTGGNYGYTF; CDR3 DNA: TGTGCCATCAGTGAAGGGACAGGGGGTAACTATGGCTACACCTTC
D gene: NA; J gene: TRBJ1-2; V gene: TRBV12-3/TRBV12-4; clone size: NA; CDR3 protein: CASSLGRQIGYTF; CDR3 DNA: TGTGCCAGCAGTTTGGGTCGACAGATTGGCTACACCTTC
D gene: NA; J gene: TRBJ2-2; V gene: TRBV2; clone size: NA; CDR3 protein: CASIEADKGYTGELFF; CDR3 DNA: TGTGCCAGCATCGAGGCTGACAAGGGGTATACCGGGGAGCTGTTTTTT
D gene: NA; J gene: TRBJ2-2; V gene: TRBV15; clone size: NA; CDR3 protein: CATSRDPSGTGELFF; CDR3 DNA: TGTGCCACCAGCAGAGATCCCTCGGGGACCGGGGAGCTGTTTTTT
D gene: TRBD1; J gene: TRBJ1-1; V gene: TRBV2; clone size: NA; CDR3 protein: CASSYRGQRTEAFF; CDR3 DNA: TGTGCCAGCAGTTACAGGGGGCAAAGGACTGAAGCTTTCTTT
D gene: NA; J gene: TRBJ2-3; V gene: TRBV9; clone size: NA; CDR3 protein: CASSVAGGRTDTQYF; CDR3 DNA: TGTGCCAGCAGCGTAGCAGGGGGGCGAACAGATACGCAGTATTTT
D gene: NA; J gene: TRBJ2-5; V gene: TRBV6-6; clone size: NA; CDR3 protein: CASSRLGAETQYF; CDR3 DNA: TGTGCCAGCAGTCGGCTCGGAGCAGAGACCCAGTACTTC